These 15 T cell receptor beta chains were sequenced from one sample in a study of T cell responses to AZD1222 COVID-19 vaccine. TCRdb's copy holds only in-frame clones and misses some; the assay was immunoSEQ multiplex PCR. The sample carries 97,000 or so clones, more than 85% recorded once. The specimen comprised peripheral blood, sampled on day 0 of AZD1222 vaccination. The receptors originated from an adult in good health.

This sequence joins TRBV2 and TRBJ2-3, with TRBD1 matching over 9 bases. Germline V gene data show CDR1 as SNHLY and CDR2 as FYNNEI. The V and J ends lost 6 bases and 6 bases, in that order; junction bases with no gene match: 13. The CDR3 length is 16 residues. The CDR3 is CASRGPGQGRADTQYF. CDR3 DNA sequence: TGTGCCAGCAGGGGGCCGGGACAGGGTCGCGCGGATACGCAGTATTTT. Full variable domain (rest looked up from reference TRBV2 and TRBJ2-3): EPEVTQTPSHQVTQMGQEVILRCVPISNHLYFYWYRQILGQKVEFLVSFYNNEISEKSEIFDDQFSVERPDGSNFTLKIRSTKLEDSAMYFCASRGPGQGRADTQYFGPGTRLTVL.

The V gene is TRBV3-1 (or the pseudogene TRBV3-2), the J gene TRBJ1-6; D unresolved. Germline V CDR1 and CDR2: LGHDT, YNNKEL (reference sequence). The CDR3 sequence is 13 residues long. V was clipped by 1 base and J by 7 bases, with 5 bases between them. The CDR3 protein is CASSQGGNSPLHF. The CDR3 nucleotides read TGTGCCAGCAGCCAAGGCGGAAATTCACCCCTCCACTTT.

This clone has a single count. In DNA, the CDR3 is TGTGCCAGCAAGAGAGACAGGGGAAGCACTGAAGCTTTCTTT. Protein sequence: CASKRDRGSTEAFF. The chain employs TRBV2 and TRBJ1-1; TRBD1 aligns across 8 bases. There are 14 residues in the CDR3. Germline V gene data show CDR1 as SNHLY and CDR2 as FYNNEI. V gave up 7 bases and J gave up 4 bases; unmatched junction bases: 8.

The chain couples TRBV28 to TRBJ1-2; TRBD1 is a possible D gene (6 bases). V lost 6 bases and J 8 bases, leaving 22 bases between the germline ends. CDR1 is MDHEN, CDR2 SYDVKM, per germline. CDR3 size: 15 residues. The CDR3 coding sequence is TGTGCCAGCAGCCCCCGGTTGGATAGGGGGAAGGGCTACACCTTC. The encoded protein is CASSPRLDRGKGYTF.

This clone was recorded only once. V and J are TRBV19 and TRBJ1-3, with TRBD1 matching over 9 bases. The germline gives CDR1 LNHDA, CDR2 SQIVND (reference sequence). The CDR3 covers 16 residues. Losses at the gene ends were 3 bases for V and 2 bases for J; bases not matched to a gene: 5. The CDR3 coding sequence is TGTGCCAGTAGTATCGGACAGGGGAGGACTGGAAACACCATATATTTT. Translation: CASSIGQGRTGNTIYF.

CDR3 region: CSVGDLYTEAFF. DNA of the CDR3: TGCAGCGTTGGCGATTTGTACACTGAAGCTTTCTTT. This chain links TRBV29-1 with TRBJ1-1; D ambiguous. Trimming stripped 4 bases from V and 3 bases from J, with 9 bases between. Germline values: CDR1 SQVTM, CDR2 ANQGSEA. CDR3 length: 12 amino acids.

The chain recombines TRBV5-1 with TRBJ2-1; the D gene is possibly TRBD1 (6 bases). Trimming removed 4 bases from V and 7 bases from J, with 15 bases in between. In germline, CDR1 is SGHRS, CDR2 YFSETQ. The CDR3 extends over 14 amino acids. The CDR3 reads CASSPTGLWNEQFF. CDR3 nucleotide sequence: TGCGCCAGCAGCCCCACAGGGCTATGGAATGAGCAGTTCTTC.

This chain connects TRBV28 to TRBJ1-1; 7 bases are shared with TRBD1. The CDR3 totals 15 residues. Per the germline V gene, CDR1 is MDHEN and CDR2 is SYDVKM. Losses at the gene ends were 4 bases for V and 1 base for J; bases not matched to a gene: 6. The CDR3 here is CASSYPRGPNTEAFF. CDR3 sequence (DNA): TGTGCCAGCAGTTACCCTAGGGGGCCGAACACTGAAGCTTTCTTT. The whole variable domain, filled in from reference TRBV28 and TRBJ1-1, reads DVKVTQSSRYLVKRTGEKVFLECVQDMDHENMFWYRQDPGLGLRLIYFSYDVKMKEKGDIPEGYSVSREKKERFSLILESASTNQTSMYLCASSYPRGPNTEAFFGQGTRLTVV.

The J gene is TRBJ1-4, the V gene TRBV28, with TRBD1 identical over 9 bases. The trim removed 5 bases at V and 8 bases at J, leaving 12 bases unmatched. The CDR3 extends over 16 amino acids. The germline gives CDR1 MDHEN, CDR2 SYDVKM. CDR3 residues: CASSKAGTGGGEKLFF. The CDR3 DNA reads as TGTGCCAGCAGTAAGGCAGGAACAGGGGGCGGAGAAAAACTGTTTTTT.

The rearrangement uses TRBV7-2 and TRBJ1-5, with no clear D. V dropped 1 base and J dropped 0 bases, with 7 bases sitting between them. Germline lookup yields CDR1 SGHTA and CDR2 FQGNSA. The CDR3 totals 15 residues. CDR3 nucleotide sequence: TGTGCCAGCAGCTTAGAGGCGGTTAGCAATCAGCCCCAGCATTTT. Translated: CASSLEAVSNQPQHF. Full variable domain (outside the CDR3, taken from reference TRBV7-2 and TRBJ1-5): GAGVSQSPSNKVTEKGKDVELRCDPISGHTALYWYRQSLGQGLEFLIYFQGNSAPDKSGLPSDRFSAERTGGSVSTLTIQRTQQEDSAVYLCASSLEAVSNQPQHFGDGTRLSIL.

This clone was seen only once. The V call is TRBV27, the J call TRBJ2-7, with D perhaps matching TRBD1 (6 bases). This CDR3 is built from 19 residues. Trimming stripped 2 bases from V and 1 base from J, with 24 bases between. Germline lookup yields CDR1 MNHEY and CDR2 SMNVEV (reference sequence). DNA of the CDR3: TGTGCCAGCAGTTTACGTGGGCAGGGGAATCCCTCCAGGTCCTACGAGCAGTACTTC. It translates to CASSLRGQGNPSRSYEQYF.

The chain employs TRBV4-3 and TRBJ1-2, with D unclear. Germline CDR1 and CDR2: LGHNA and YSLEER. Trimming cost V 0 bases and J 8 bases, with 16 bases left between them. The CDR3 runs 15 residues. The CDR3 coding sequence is TGCGCCAGCAGCCAAGATCCAGCCCCAACCGGGGGCTACACCTTC. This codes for CASSQDPAPTGGYTF.

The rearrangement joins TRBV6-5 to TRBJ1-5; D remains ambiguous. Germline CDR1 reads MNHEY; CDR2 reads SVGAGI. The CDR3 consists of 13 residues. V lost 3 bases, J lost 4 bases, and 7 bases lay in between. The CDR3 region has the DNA TGTGCCAGCAGTTATCTAAGAAATCAGCCCCAGCATTTT. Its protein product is CASSYLRNQPQHF.

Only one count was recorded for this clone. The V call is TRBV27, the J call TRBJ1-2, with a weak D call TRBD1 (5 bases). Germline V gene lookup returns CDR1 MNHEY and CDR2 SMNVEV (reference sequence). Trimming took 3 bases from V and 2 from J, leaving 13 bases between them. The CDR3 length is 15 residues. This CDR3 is CASSFLPTANYGYTF. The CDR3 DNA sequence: TGTGCCAGCAGTTTTTTGCCGACAGCCAACTATGGCTACACCTTC.

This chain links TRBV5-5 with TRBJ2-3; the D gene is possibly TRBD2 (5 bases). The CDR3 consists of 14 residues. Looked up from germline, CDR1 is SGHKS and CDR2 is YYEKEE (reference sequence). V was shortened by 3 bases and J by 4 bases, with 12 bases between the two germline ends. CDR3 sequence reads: CASSSPSGADTQYF. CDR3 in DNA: TGTGCCAGCAGCTCCCCCAGCGGCGCAGATACGCAGTATTTT.